The 11 T cell receptor beta chains below were found in one sample sequenced in a study of graft-versus-host responses after intestinal transplantation. Which antigens these TCRs recognize remains unknown. The data were produced by immunoSEQ multiplex PCR, yet TCRdb's version contains in-frame clones alone and is incomplete. The sample lists just under 90,000 clones; roughly 87% were seen once. The sequencing used unstimulated CD8+ T cells sorted from spleen or lymph node cells, collected before intestinal transplant. The receptor set was obtained from a human donor who received an intestinal transplant.

The CDR3 spells CASSLLGGYGYTF. CDR3 DNA: TGTGCCAGCAGTTTATTAGGGGGCTATGGCTACACCTTC. The chain employs TRBV27 and TRBJ1-2, with D perhaps TRBD1 (6 bases). The CDR3 has 13 residues. Germline V gene sequence: CDR1 MNHEY, CDR2 SMNVEV (reference sequence). The V end was cut by 1 base, the J end by 4 bases, with 7 bases between.

For the CDR3, the DNA is TGTGCCAGCAGTGAACGAGGCCAGACCCAGTACTTC. This codes for CASSERGQTQYF. This rearrangement joins TRBV2 to TRBJ2-5; D uncertain. This CDR3 is 12 amino acids long. Germline loops: CDR1 SNHLY, CDR2 FYNNEI. The germline V and J ends were trimmed by 2 bases and 6 bases, with 7 bases remaining between them.

The chain combines TRBV5-1 with TRBJ2-6, with D tentatively TRBD2 (6 bases). Germline V CDR1 and CDR2: SGHRS, YFSETQ. Trimming left V 1 base short and J 0 bases short, with 20 bases between. This CDR3 region has 20 residues. The CDR3 DNA reads TGCGCCAGCAGCTTGTGGACTATGGGGCAGTATAGCTCTGGGGCCAACGTCCTGACTTTC. This codes for CASSLWTMGQYSSGANVLTF.

The V call is TRBV7-6, the J call TRBJ2-7; maybe TRBD1 (6 bases). Trimming took off 1 base at V and 2 bases at J, with 9 bases between the two ends. CDR3 size: 14 residues. Germline loops: CDR1 SGHVS, CDR2 FNYEAQ. This CDR3 reads CASSLDWGPYEQYF. CDR3 bases: TGTGCCAGCAGCTTAGATTGGGGGCCCTACGAGCAGTACTTC.

This clone appeared a single time. The chain recombines TRBV5-4 with TRBJ1-2, with 9 bases identical to TRBD1. The ends lost 7 bases at V and 3 bases at J; junction bases unmatched: 7. This CDR3 contains 14 residues. Germline V CDR1 and CDR2: SGHNT, YYREEE (reference sequence). DNA for the CDR3: TGTGCCAGCGGGACAGGGAATTTTTACTATGGCTACACCTTC. It specifies CASGTGNFYYGYTF. The whole variable domain, filled in from reference TRBV5-4 and TRBJ1-2, reads ETGVTQSPTHLIKTRGQQVTLRCSSQSGHNTVSWYQQALGQGPQFIFQYYREEENGRGNFPPRFSGLQFPNYSSELNVNALELDDSALYLCASGTGNFYYGYTFGSGTRLTVV.

V usage is TRBV7-9 and J usage is TRBJ2-7; 8 bases are a match to TRBD1. CDR1 is SEHNR and CDR2 is FQNEAQ in the germline V gene (reference sequence). V shed 5 bases, J shed 0 bases, and the junction held 9 bases outside the gene matches. The CDR3 runs 16 residues. CDR3 nucleotides: TGTGCCAGCAGCGGGACAGGCTTCAAGGGCTCCTACGAGCAGTACTTC. Translated, it gives CASSGTGFKGSYEQYF.

This clone appeared a few times. The rearrangement uses TRBV5-1 and TRBJ1-1, with 12 bases that match TRBD1. The J segment lost 4 bases and the V segment lost 4 bases, leaving 8 bases of the junction unmatched. CDR1 is SGHRS, CDR2 YFSETQ, per germline. The CDR3 consists of 16 residues. The CDR3 nucleotides read TGCGCCAGCAGCCTCGGGACAGGGGGCTATGGCACTGAAGCTTTCTTT. It specifies CASSLGTGGYGTEAFF.

V gene TRBV6-4 combines with J gene TRBJ2-3, with 10 nucleotides matching TRBD2. In germline, CDR1 is MRHNA, CDR2 SNTAGT. This CDR3 spans 14 amino acids. V lost 2 bases to trimming and J lost 4 bases; unmatched junction nucleotides: 0. CDR3 residues: CASSDSGGADTQYF. The DNA of the CDR3 is TGTGCCAGCAGTGACAGCGGGGGGGCAGATACGCAGTATTTT.

V gene TRBV5-1 combines with J gene TRBJ2-3, with D unclear. The germline gives CDR1 SGHRS, CDR2 YFSETQ. CDR3 length: 13 amino acids. V was cut by 5 bases and J by 1 base, with 8 bases left in between. The CDR3 region is CASRELGTDTQYF. DNA of the CDR3: TGCGCCAGCAGGGAGCTGGGCACAGATACGCAGTATTTT.

The chain combines TRBV5-1 with TRBJ2-5; a weak D match, TRBD1 (6 bases). Germline CDR1 SGHRS, CDR2 YFSETQ. Between the trimmed V and J ends, which lost 5 bases and 0 bases, there was a span of 14 bases. The CDR3 contains 15 residues. The CDR3 loop reads CASSLYTGYQETQYF. The DNA of the CDR3 is TGCGCCAGCAGTCTTTATACAGGGTACCAAGAGACCCAGTACTTC.

The CDR3 sequence is CASSILPNYGYTF. The CDR3 coding sequence is TGTGCCAGTAGTATCTTACCAAACTATGGCTACACCTTC. The chain has TRBV19 and TRBJ1-2; D is undetermined. There are 13 residues in the CDR3. V lost 3 bases, J lost 2 bases, and 7 bases lay in between. Germline V gene data show CDR1 as LNHDA and CDR2 as SQIVND (reference sequence).